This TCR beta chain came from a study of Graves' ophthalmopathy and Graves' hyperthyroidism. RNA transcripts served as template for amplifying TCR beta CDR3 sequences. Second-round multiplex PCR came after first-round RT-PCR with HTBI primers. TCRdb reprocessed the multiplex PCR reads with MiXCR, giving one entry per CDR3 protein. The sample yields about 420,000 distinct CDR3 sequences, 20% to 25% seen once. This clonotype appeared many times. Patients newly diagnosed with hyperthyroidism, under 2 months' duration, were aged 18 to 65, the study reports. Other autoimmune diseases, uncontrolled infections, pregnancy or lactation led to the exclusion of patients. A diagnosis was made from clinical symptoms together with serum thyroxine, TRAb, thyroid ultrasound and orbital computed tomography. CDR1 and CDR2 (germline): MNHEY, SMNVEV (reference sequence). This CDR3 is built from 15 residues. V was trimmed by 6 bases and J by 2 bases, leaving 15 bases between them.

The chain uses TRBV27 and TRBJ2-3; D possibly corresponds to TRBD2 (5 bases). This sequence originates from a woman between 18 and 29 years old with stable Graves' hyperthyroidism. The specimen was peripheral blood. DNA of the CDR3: TGTGCCAGCAGCTCAGGTGACGACTACACAGATACGCAGTATTTT. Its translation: CASSSGDDYTDTQYF.